Shown below are 28 T cell receptor beta chains from a single sample sequenced in a study of T cell clonality in common variable immunodeficiency. The repertoire was sequenced with immunoSEQ multiplex PCR; TCRdb's copy has only in-frame clones and lacks some. The sample has 40,000 to 45,000 clones, none seen only once. The sequenced sample was peripheral blood mononuclear cells. The receptors derive from a person aged 18 to 70 in good health.

This clone was recorded at least ten times. Coverage ceases 3 residues before the CDR3 finishes, and the germline J gene fills in the end. This chain connects TRBV13 to TRBJ2-3, with D maybe TRBD1 (5 bases). CDR3 length equals 15 residues. Trimming stripped 8 bases from V and 2 bases from J, with 17 bases between. Germline lookup yields CDR1 PRHDT and CDR2 FYEKMQ (reference sequence). The part of the CDR3 DNA that was read is TGTGCCAGCGGCGACAGCCCAGGCCCCACAGATACG. Its protein product is CASGDSPGPTDT. The CDR3 in full is CASGDSPGPTDTQYF. The whole variable domain, remainder taken from reference TRBV13 and TRBJ2-3, is AAGVIQSPRHLIKEKRETATLKCYPIPRHDTVYWYQQGPGQDPQFLISFYEKMQSDKGSIPDRFSAQQFSDYHSELNMSSLELGDSALYFCASGDSPGPTDTQYFGPGTRLTVL.

The sample holds many counts of this clone. The read ends 3 residues early relative to the CDR3; the germline J gene fills the gap. The V gene is TRBV12-3 or TRBV12-4, the J gene TRBJ1-1; 8 bases agree with TRBD1. This CDR3 has 13 amino acids. Trimming removed 6 bases from V and 6 bases from J; junction bases left unmatched: 6. The sequenced CDR3 bases are TGTGCCAGCAGCTCAGGGGGCGCGTCTGAA. It translates to CASSSGGASE. The whole CDR3 region reads CASSSGGASEAFF.

This clone was counted at least ten times. Read sequence stops 3 residues before the CDR3 end, and the germline J gene provides the missing end. The chain recombines TRBV30 with TRBJ2-2, with 11 bases fitting TRBD2. Per germline, CDR1 GTSNPN and CDR2 SVGIG (reference sequence). There are 16 residues in the CDR3. V gave up 1 base and J gave up 5 bases; unmatched junction bases: 6. CDR3 protein: CAWSASSGRRTGELFF. The sequenced CDR3 bases are TGTGCCTGGAGTGCCTCTAGCGGGAGGAGAACCGGGGAG.

This clone has only a few counts. Sequencing ends 3 residues short of the CDR3 end; the germline J gene provides the rest. This rearrangement joins TRBV5-1 to TRBJ2-1, with 12 bases aligning to TRBD2. Unmatched junction bases numbered 7, after V lost 4 bases and J lost 2 bases. This CDR3 comprises 17 residues. Per germline, CDR1 SGHRS and CDR2 YFSETQ. CDR3: CASSPWTSGVTYNEQFF. Incomplete CDR3 DNA: TGCGCCAGCAGCCCCTGGACTAGCGGGGTAACCTACAATGAG. The full variable domain, its missing parts supplied by reference TRBV5-1 and TRBJ2-1, is KAGVTQTPRYLIKTRGQQVTLSCSPISGHRSVSWYQQTPGQGLQFLFEYFSETQRNKGNFPGRFSGRQFSNSRSEMNVSTLELGDSALYLCASSPWTSGVTYNEQFFGPGTRLTVL.

This clone was counted ten times or more. With the read ending 3 residues before the CDR3 end, the germline J gene is used to fill in that end. The rearrangement uses TRBV2 and TRBJ2-7; 12 positions agree with TRBD2. This CDR3 has 14 amino acids. Germline V lookup: CDR1 SNHLY, CDR2 FYNNEI. Unmatched junction bases numbered 2, after V lost 6 bases and J lost 2 bases. The CDR3 bases that were read are TGTGCCAGCAGCCTAGCGGGGGGGGCCTACGAG. Amino acids: CASSLAGGAYE. The full CDR3 sequence reads CASSLAGGAYEQYF.

This clone was recorded at least ten times. The read ends 3 residues shy of where the CDR3 ends; the end is completed using the germline J gene. The chain is built from TRBV7-1 and TRBJ2-1; 13 bases fit TRBD2. TRBV7-1 is treated as an ORF (open reading frame) with a function not yet certain. The V segment lost 3 bases and the J segment 1 base; nucleotides outside the gene matches: 15. The CDR3 is 21 amino acids. The CDR3 region is CASSSPSGLAGSKGSYNEQFF. The sequenced part of the CDR3 DNA is TGTGCCAGCAGCTCCCCGTCGGGACTAGCGGGATCAAAGGGTTCCTACAATGAG.

This clone was seen ten or more times. Read data end 3 residues before the CDR3 end; the end is taken from the germline J gene. The chain is built from TRBV20-1 and TRBJ1-5; TRBD1 might be the D (6 bases). V was clipped by 2 bases and J by 2 bases, with 16 bases between them. This CDR3 contains 16 residues. Germline V gives CDR1 DFQATT, CDR2 SNEGSKA (reference sequence). CDR3 DNA, as far as it was read: TGCAGTGCTAGAAGGGGGGGCGGCCAGGGCAATCAGCCC. This translates into CSARRGGGQGNQP. The complete CDR3 sequence is CSARRGGGQGNQPQHF.

This clone came up many times. The sequenced fragment ends 3 residues before the CDR3 boundary, so the rest is inferred from the germline J gene. The gene calls are TRBV18 and TRBJ2-1; TRBD2 agrees at 14 bases. Germline V lookup: CDR1 KGHSH, CDR2 LQKENI. The CDR3 is made up of 18 amino acids. V gave up 4 bases and J gave up 5 bases; unmatched junction bases: 10. The CDR3 bases that were read are TGTGCCAGCTCACTAACAGGGGGACTAGCGGGAGTGAACAATGAG. It encodes CASSLTGGLAGVNNE. The whole CDR3 protein is CASSLTGGLAGVNNEQFF.

Only a few counts were recorded for this clone. The CDR3 extends 3 residues past the end of the read, so its final part is completed from the germline J gene. J is TRBJ2-3 and V is TRBV5-1; D is perhaps TRBD1 (6 bases). CDR1 and CDR2 (germline): SGHRS, YFSETQ. This CDR3 contains 14 residues. The V and J ends lost 10 bases and 1 base respectively, with 16 bases between them. The CDR3 bases that were read are TGCGCCGCCTCACACAGGGACGGCACAGATACG. Its protein product is CAASHRDGTDT. From start to end, the CDR3 is CAASHRDGTDTQYF. The variable domain in full, with the rest retrieved from reference TRBV5-1 and TRBJ2-3, is KAGVTQTPRYLIKTRGQQVTLSCSPISGHRSVSWYQQTPGQGLQFLFEYFSETQRNKGNFPGRFSGRQFSNSRSEMNVSTLELGDSALYLCAASHRDGTDTQYFGPGTRLTVL.

This clone was seen ten or more times. The read terminates 3 residues before the CDR3 end, so the remaining end is supplied by the germline J gene. The chain employs TRBV2 and TRBJ2-2; TRBD1 is a possible D gene (6 bases). The CDR3 sequence is 15 residues long. Trimming shortened V by 6 bases and J by 0 bases, and 11 bases separated the two germline ends. Germline-derived CDR1 and CDR2 are SNHLY and FYNNEI. The CDR3 reads CASRQGRSNTGELFF. CDR3 DNA, as far as it was read: TGTGCCAGCAGACAGGGACGGTCGAACACCGGGGAG.

This clone has ten or more counts. The CDR3 end falls 3 residues outside the read, so it is completed with the germline J gene. This sequence joins TRBV20-1 and TRBJ2-1, with 8 bases matching TRBD2. Germline V gene sequence: CDR1 DFQATT, CDR2 SNEGSKA (reference sequence). This CDR3 spans 13 amino acids. The J segment lost 5 bases and the V segment lost 6 bases, leaving 6 bases of the junction unmatched. CDR3 bases read: TGCAGTGCCCGGGGACTAGGAAACAATGAG. Translating it yields CSARGLGNNE. The CDR3 in its entirety is CSARGLGNNEQFF.

This clone was counted many times. The CDR3 end falls 3 residues outside the read, so it is completed with the germline J gene. V gene TRBV5-1 combines with J gene TRBJ2-2, with D hard to call. Trimming removed 0 bases at V and 1 base at J, with 4 bases between. The length of the CDR3 is 14 residues. CDR1 and CDR2 (germline): SGHRS, YFSETQ. The CDR3 DNA, read in part, is TGCGCCAGCAGCTTGGGCGGGAACACCGGGGAG. It specifies CASSLGGNTGE. In full, the CDR3 reads CASSLGGNTGELFF.

The sample holds many counts of this clone. The CDR3 end lies 3 residues beyond the end of the read and is filled in from the germline J gene. The chain joins TRBV7-9 to TRBJ1-6; the D is unclear. The CDR3 covers 14 residues. V was trimmed by 3 bases and J by 5 bases, leaving 8 bases between them. In germline, CDR1 is SEHNR, CDR2 FQNEAQ (reference sequence). CDR3 bases read: TGTGCCAGCAGCTTGGGCCCCGATAATTCACCC. This gives the protein CASSLGPDNSP. In full, the CDR3 reads CASSLGPDNSPLHF.

This clone was counted ten times or more. Read data end 3 residues before the CDR3 end; the end is taken from the germline J gene. This chain connects TRBV29-1 to TRBJ1-4, with D tentatively TRBD1 (6 bases). This CDR3 region has 16 residues. Germline loops: CDR1 SQVTM, CDR2 ANQGSEA. V was shortened by 6 bases and J by 0 bases, with 17 bases between the two germline ends. Partial CDR3 DNA: TGCAGCGTCGCTCGGGGGGGGCTAGCAACTAATGAAAAA. Its protein product is CSVARGGLATNEK. The complete CDR3 sequence is CSVARGGLATNEKLFF.

This clone was counted at least ten times. The read finishes 3 residues shy of the CDR3 end, and the germline J gene is used to complete it. This chain links TRBV20-1 with TRBJ2-3; 11 positions match TRBD2. Germline assignment: CDR1 DFQATT and CDR2 SNEGSKA (reference sequence). This CDR3 is built from 15 residues. Trimming at V came to 4 bases and at J to 0 bases, leaving 3 bases not matched to a gene. The covered CDR3 bases are TGCAGTGCTACCCGACTAGCGGGAAGCACAGATACG. Encoded protein: CSATRLAGSTDT. From start to end, the CDR3 is CSATRLAGSTDTQYF.

This clone has at least ten counts. The CDR3 is cut off 3 residues early in the read; its end comes from the germline J gene. This specimen includes other DNA sequences encoding the same CDR3. V and J are TRBV7-2 and TRBJ1-2, with TRBD1 matching 7 bases. The germline gives CDR1 SGHTA, CDR2 FQGNSA. V lost 5 bases and J lost 6; bases outside the gene matches: 9. The CDR3 runs to 14 residues. The part of the CDR3 DNA that was read is TGTGCCAGCAGCCTGAGACAGGGTTTGCATGGC. Translating gives CASSLRQGLHG. The CDR3 reads in full as CASSLRQGLHGYTF. The full variable domain, with the rest looked up from reference TRBV7-2 and TRBJ1-2, is GAGVSQSPSNKVTEKGKDVELRCDPISGHTALYWYRQSLGQGLEFLIYFQGNSAPDKSGLPSDRFSAERTGGSVSTLTIQRTQQEDSAVYLCASSLRQGLHGYTFGSGTRLTVV.

This clone was detected ten times or more. The sequence runs out 3 residues before the end of the CDR3; the remainder is reconstructed from the germline J gene. V and J are TRBV20-1 and TRBJ2-5, with 9 bases aligning to TRBD2. This CDR3 region has 14 residues. Per germline, CDR1 DFQATT and CDR2 SNEGSKA (reference sequence). The CDR3 here is CRSRSGRDPETQYF. The covered CDR3 bases are TGCAGGTCTCGTAGCGGGAGAGATCCAGAGACC.

In its sample, this clone was seen a few times. The missing CDR3 end, 3 residues past where the read stops, is filled in from the germline J gene. V gene TRBV7-9 combines with J gene TRBJ1-1, with D tentatively TRBD1 (6 bases). V gave up 6 bases and J gave up 4 bases, with 15 bases separating them. The CDR3 length is 14 residues. Germline V gene sequence: CDR1 SEHNR, CDR2 FQNEAQ (reference sequence). The sequenced CDR3 bases are TGTGCCAGCAGGGGGGAGGGGGGGAGCACTGAA. This sequence encodes CASRGEGGSTE. The full CDR3 protein reads CASRGEGGSTEAFF.

This clone was recorded at least ten times. The missing CDR3 end, 3 residues past where the read stops, is filled in from the germline J gene. This chain connects TRBV15 to TRBJ1-4; D remains ambiguous. This CDR3 comprises 12 residues. The V and J ends lost 1 base and 10 bases respectively, with 7 bases between them. Germline lookup yields CDR1 LNHNV and CDR2 YYDKDF (reference sequence). CDR3: CATSRGAGKLFF. CDR3 DNA (partial): TGTGCCACCAGCAGAGGGGCAGGAAAA.

This clone was counted at least ten times. The CDR3 end lies 3 residues beyond the end of the read and is filled in from the germline J gene. V is TRBV6-2 or TRBV6-3 and J is TRBJ2-2, with D unclear. Trimming took off 3 bases at V and 2 bases at J, with 10 bases between the two ends. CDR1 and CDR2 from the germline V gene are MNHEY and SVGEGT. CDR3 length equals 15 residues. The CDR3 bases that were read are TGTGCCAGCAGTTATTCGGTGATAAACACCGGGGAG. It specifies CASSYSVINTGE. In full, the CDR3 reads CASSYSVINTGELFF.

This clone was recorded at least ten times. The CDR3 end is not reached by the read, which stops 3 residues before it; the germline J gene fills it in. The chain joins TRBV20-1 to TRBJ2-5, with TRBD2 matching 13 bases. The CDR3 has 16 amino acids. The V gene end was trimmed by 6 bases and the J gene end by 3 bases; junction bases not matched to a gene: 10. Germline CDR1 DFQATT, CDR2 SNEGSKA (reference sequence). The CDR3 sequence is CSAAISTSGRKETQYF. The CDR3 bases that were read are TGCAGTGCCGCGATCTCGACTAGCGGGAGGAAAGAGACC.

This clone was seen repeatedly, ten times or more. The CDR3 extends 3 residues past the end of the read, so its final part is completed from the germline J gene. V and J are TRBV7-8 and TRBJ2-7, with 9 bases lining up with TRBD1. In germline, CDR1 is SGHVS, CDR2 FQNEAQ. Trimming cost V 1 base and J 4 bases; bases outside gene matches: 2. The CDR3 length is 14 residues. This CDR3 is CASSLDRGRYEQYF. Partial CDR3 DNA: TGTGCCAGCAGCTTAGACAGGGGGCGGTACGAG.

Remarks on this clone: From the germline J gene comes the end of the CDR3, since the read stops 3 residues before it. The chain couples TRBV5-1 to TRBJ2-7; D is perhaps TRBD2 (5 bases). V dropped 0 bases and J dropped 2 bases, with 15 bases sitting between them. The CDR3 sequence is 16 residues long. Germline loops: CDR1 SGHRS, CDR2 YFSETQ. The CDR3: CASSLASRALTYEQYF. The CDR3 bases that were read are TGCGCCAGCAGCTTGGCTTCGCGGGCGCTAACCTACGAG. Full variable domain (missing parts from reference TRBV5-1 and TRBJ2-7): KAGVTQTPRYLIKTRGQQVTLSCSPISGHRSVSWYQQTPGQGLQFLFEYFSETQRNKGNFPGRFSGRQFSNSRSEMNVSTLELGDSALYLCASSLASRALTYEQYFGPGTRLTVT.

The sample holds many counts of this clone. The read comes to an end 3 residues before the CDR3 does, leaving the germline J gene to fill in the end. The V and J genes are TRBV2 and TRBJ2-1; a possible D gene is TRBD2 (6 bases). Germline CDR1 reads SNHLY; CDR2 reads FYNNEI. V was trimmed by 8 bases and J by 9 bases, leaving 14 bases between them. The length of the CDR3 is 12 residues. The CDR3 DNA, read in part, is TGTGCCAGCGGGACTTCACCGACTGAG. It is translated as CASGTSPTE. The entire CDR3 protein is CASGTSPTEQFF.

This clone has ten or more counts. The read falls 3 residues short of the CDR3 end, and the missing part is taken from the germline J gene. V is TRBV7-8 and J is TRBJ2-2, with 8 bases lining up with TRBD2. V was pared by 2 bases and J by 6 bases, with 8 bases of the junction left unmatched. The CDR3 is made up of 16 amino acids. Per the germline V gene, CDR1 is SGHVS and CDR2 is FQNEAQ. The DNA read from the CDR3 is TGTGCCAGCAGCTTAATGCGGGGGGACCTGGCCGGGGAG. Translating it yields CASSLMRGDLAGE. The entire CDR3 reads CASSLMRGDLAGELFF.

This clone has a count of ten or more. CDR3 DNA, as far as it was read: TGCGCCAGCAGCCAGGAAGGACAGTTCGCTTCACCC. It specifies CASSQEGQFASP. The complete CDR3 reads CASSQEGQFASPLHF. The chain employs TRBV4-1 and TRBJ1-6, with D maybe TRBD1 (6 bases). Sequencing ends 3 residues short of the CDR3 end; the germline J gene provides the rest. Trimming took off 3 bases at V and 9 bases at J, with 15 bases between the two ends. The CDR3 extends over 15 amino acids. Germline V gives CDR1 MGHRA, CDR2 YSYEKL.

This clone was detected many times. The CDR3 goes on 3 residues after the read ends, and that part is filled in from the germline J gene. V gene TRBV6-2 or TRBV6-3 combines with J gene TRBJ1-5; TRBD1 aligns across 9 bases. V was clipped by 3 bases and J by 1 base; unmatched bases: 4. The CDR3 has 16 residues. The germline gives CDR1 MNHEY, CDR2 SVGEGT. The sequenced CDR3 bases are TGTGCCAGCAGTTATACCGGGACAGGGAGCAATCAGCCC. Its protein product is CASSYTGTGSNQP. The whole CDR3 protein is CASSYTGTGSNQPQHF.

Many counts were recorded for this clone. Read sequence stops 3 residues before the CDR3 end, and the germline J gene provides the missing end. The chain recombines TRBV7-6 with TRBJ2-3, with D possibly matching TRBD2 (5 bases). The germline V and J ends were trimmed by 4 bases and 2 bases, with 16 bases remaining between them. Germline values: CDR1 SGHVS, CDR2 FNYEAQ. The CDR3 is made up of 16 amino acids. The part of the CDR3 DNA that was read is TGTGCCAGCAGCTCCGCACCGGGGTTGATCACAGATACG. The encoded protein is CASSSAPGLITDT. The CDR3, in full, reads CASSSAPGLITDTQYF.